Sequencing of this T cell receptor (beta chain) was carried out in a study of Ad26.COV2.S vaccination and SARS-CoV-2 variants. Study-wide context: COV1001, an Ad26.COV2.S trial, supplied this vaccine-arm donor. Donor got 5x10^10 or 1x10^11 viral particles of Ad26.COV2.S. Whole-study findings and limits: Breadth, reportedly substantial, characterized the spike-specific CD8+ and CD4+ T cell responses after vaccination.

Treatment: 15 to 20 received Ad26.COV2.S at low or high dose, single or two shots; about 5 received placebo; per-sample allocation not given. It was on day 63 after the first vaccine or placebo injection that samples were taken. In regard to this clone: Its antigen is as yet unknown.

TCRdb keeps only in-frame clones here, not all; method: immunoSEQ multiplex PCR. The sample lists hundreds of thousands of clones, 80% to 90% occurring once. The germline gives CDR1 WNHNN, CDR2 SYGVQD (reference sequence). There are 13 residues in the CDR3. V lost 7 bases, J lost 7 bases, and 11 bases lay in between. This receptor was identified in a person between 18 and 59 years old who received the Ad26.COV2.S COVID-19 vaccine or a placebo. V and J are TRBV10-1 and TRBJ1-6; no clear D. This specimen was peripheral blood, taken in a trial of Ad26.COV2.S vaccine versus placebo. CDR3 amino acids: CASTRTGNSPLHF. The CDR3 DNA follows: TGCGCCAGCACAAGGACGGGGAATTCACCCCTCCACTTT.